Following are 5 T cell receptor beta chains from one sample sequenced in a study of blood T cell repertoires in COVID-19. TCRdb keeps only in-frame clones here, not all; method: immunoSEQ multiplex PCR. The top ten clones hold 7.7% of a sample with roughly 120,000 clones, about nine tenths of them seen once. Input material: peripheral blood. The receptors were gathered from a human donor in a cohort sampled during active COVID-19.

The chain is built from TRBV6-5 and TRBJ1-5; a possible D gene is TRBD1 (5 bases). Germline CDR1 and CDR2: MNHEY and SVGAGI. The V end was cut by 7 bases, the J end by 4 bases, with 14 bases between. This CDR3 has 14 residues. This chain's CDR3 is CASTQGIRNQPQHF. CDR3 nucleotide sequence: TGTGCCAGCACCCAGGGTATTCGGAATCAGCCCCAGCATTTT.

The chain links TRBV5-1 to TRBJ1-2, with D maybe TRBD1 (5 bases). V lost 4 bases and J lost 8, with 21 bases in between. This CDR3 comprises 15 residues. Germline lookup yields CDR1 SGHRS and CDR2 YFSETQ. CDR3 in amino acids: CASSAGDGRAGGYTF. CDR3 bases: TGCGCCAGCAGCGCTGGGGACGGGAGAGCAGGAGGCTACACCTTC.

This clone was observed a single time. The chain is built from TRBV30 and TRBJ2-3, with D perhaps TRBD2 (5 bases). V lost 2 bases, J lost 5 bases, and 17 bases lay in between. Germline values: CDR1 GTSNPN, CDR2 SVGIG (reference sequence). This CDR3 is built from 15 residues. Here the CDR3 reads CAWSPHRGVKDTQYF. In nucleotides, the CDR3 is TGTGCCTGGAGTCCCCACCGGGGAGTTAAAGATACGCAGTATTTT.

This clone came up once. V is TRBV7-2 and J is TRBJ2-3; no clear D gene. V lost 5 bases to trimming and J lost 0 bases, with 9 bases between them. This CDR3 is 14 amino acids long. The germline gives CDR1 SGHTA, CDR2 FQGNSA. The chain's CDR3 is CASSPLSSTDTQYF. The CDR3 region has the DNA TGTGCCAGCAGCCCCCTAAGTAGCACAGATACGCAGTATTTT.

The V and J genes are TRBV5-1 and TRBJ2-7; TRBD1 agrees at 7 bases. Germline V gene data show CDR1 as SGHRS and CDR2 as YFSETQ. The V segment lost 4 bases and the J segment 4 bases; nucleotides outside the gene matches: 11. This CDR3 spans 15 amino acids. DNA for the CDR3: TGCGCCAGCAGCCCAACTGGGACAGAGCATTACGAGCAGTACTTC. Protein product: CASSPTGTEHYEQYF.